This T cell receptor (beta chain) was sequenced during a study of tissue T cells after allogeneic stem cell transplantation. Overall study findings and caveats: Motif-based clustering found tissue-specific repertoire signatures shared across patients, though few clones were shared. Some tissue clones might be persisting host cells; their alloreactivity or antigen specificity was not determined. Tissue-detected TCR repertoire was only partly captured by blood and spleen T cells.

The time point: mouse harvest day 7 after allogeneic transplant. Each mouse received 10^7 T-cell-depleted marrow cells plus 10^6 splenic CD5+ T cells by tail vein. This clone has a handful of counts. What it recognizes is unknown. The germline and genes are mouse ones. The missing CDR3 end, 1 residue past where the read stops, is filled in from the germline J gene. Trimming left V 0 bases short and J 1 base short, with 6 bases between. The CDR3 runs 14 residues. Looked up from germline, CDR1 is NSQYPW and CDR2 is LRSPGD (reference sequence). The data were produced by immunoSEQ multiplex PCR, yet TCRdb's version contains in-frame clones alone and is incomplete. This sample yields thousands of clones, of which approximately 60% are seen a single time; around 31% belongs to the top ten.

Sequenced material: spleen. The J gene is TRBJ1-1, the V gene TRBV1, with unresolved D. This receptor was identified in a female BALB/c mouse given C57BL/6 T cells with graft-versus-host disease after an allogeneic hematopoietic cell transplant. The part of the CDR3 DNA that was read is TGCACCTGCAGTGCAGATCGGGGAAACACAGAAGTCTTC. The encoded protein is CTCSADRGNTEVF. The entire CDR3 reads CTCSADRGNTEVFF.